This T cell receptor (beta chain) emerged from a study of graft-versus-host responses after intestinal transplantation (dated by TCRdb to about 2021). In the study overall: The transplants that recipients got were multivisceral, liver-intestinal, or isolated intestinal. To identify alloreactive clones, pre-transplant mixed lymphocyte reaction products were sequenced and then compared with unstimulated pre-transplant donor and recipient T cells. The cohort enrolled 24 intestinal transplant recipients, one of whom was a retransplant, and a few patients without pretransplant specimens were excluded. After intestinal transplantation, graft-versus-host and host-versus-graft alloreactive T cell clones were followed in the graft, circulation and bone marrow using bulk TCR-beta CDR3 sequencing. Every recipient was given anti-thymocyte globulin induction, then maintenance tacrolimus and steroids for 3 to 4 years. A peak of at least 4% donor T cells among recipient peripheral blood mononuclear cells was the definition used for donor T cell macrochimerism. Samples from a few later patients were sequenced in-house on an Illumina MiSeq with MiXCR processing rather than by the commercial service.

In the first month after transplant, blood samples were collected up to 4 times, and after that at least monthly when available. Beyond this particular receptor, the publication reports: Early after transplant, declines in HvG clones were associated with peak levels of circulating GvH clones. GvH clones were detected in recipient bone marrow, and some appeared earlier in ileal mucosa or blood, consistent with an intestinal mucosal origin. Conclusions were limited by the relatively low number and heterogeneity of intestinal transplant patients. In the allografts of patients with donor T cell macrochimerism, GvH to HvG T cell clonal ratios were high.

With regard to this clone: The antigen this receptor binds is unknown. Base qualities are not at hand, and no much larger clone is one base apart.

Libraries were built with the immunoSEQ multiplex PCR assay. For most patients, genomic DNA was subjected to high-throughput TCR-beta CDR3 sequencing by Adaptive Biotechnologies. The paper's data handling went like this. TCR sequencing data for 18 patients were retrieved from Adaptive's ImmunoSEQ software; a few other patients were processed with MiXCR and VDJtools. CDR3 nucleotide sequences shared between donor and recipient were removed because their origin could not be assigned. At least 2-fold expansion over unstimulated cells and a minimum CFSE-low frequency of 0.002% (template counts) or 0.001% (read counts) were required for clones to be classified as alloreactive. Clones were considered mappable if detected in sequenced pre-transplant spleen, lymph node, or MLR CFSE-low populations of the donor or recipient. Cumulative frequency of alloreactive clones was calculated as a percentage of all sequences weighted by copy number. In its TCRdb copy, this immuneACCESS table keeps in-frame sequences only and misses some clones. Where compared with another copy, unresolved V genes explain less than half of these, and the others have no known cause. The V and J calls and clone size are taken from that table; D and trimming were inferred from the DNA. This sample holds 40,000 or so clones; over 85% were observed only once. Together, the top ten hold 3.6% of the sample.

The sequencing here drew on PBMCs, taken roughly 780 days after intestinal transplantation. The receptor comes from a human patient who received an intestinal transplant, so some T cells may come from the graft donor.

The CDR3 protein is CASSVGGSGVGNEQFF. The bases read TGTGCCAGCAGCGTAGGGGGATCGGGGGTTGGGAATGAGCAGTTCTTC. The rearranged segments are TRBV9 and TRBJ2-1; a tentative D match to TRBD2 spans 6 bases. Per the germline V gene, SGDLS is the CDR1 and YYNGEE is the CDR2. V is reduced by 0 bases and J by 7 bases, leaving a spacing of 17 bases between them. Its CDR3 holds 16 amino acids, cysteine through phenylalanine. The CDR3 DNA has 48 bases and is translated from base 1.